This TCR beta chain was captured by sequencing in a study of sequential checkpoint blockade in melanoma. At the level of the study: Maintenance nivolumab came after either treatment sequence.

As to treatment: randomized to nivolumab then ipilimumab (arm A) or the reverse (arm B). DNA-damaging chemotherapy had not been given to any patient beforehand. Per the germline V gene, CDR1 is GTSNPN and CDR2 is SVGIG (reference sequence). V was shortened by 2 bases and J by 8 bases, with 18 bases between the two germline ends. The CDR3 extends over 15 amino acids. Sequencing used immunoSEQ multiplex PCR; TCRdb keeps in-frame clones, though not all of them. The sample holds approximately 26,000 clones; 75% to 80% are singletons and the top ten take 22%. The receptor comes from a human donor with melanoma. V is TRBV30 and J is TRBJ1-4; D is undetermined. This sample comprised CD8+ T cells sorted from blood (inferred from file names), obtained from a patient given nivolumab and ipilimumab in sequence. The CDR3 spells CAWSSLDGLDEKLFF. The CDR3 nucleotides read TGTGCCTGGAGTTCCTTGGACGGACTTGACGAAAAACTGTTTTTT.